This T cell receptor (beta chain) was obtained from a study of T cells in Graves' hyperthyroidism and ophthalmopathy. Study-level background: The authors collected peripheral blood at initial diagnosis, before any treatment.

Amplified TCR beta CDR3 regions derived from RNA transcripts. In the first-round RT-PCR of the TCR CDR3, the HTBI primer set was used. Via MiXCR, TCRdb re-called the multiplex PCR reads, giving one row per CDR3 protein. The sample records under 400,000 distinct CDR3 sequences, 15% to 20% being singletons. Study results and limitations: Most thyroid clonotypes that were expanded above 0.001 also turned up in blood.

This clonotype was seen a few times. Its cognate antigen is unknown. PBMCs stemmed from 10 ml fresh peripheral blood. In germline, CDR1 is PRHDT, CDR2 FYEKMQ (reference sequence). The CDR3 extends over 15 amino acids. V was trimmed by 3 bases and J by 0 bases, leaving 6 bases between them. What was sequenced was blood. The TCR sequence derives from a woman between 50 and 59 years old with Graves' hyperthyroidism. The J gene is TRBJ1-6, the V gene TRBV13, with D hard to call. The CDR3 region has the DNA TGTGCCAGCAGCTTCATGGACTCCTATAATTCACCCCTCCACTTT. Its translation is CASSFMDSYNSPLHF.